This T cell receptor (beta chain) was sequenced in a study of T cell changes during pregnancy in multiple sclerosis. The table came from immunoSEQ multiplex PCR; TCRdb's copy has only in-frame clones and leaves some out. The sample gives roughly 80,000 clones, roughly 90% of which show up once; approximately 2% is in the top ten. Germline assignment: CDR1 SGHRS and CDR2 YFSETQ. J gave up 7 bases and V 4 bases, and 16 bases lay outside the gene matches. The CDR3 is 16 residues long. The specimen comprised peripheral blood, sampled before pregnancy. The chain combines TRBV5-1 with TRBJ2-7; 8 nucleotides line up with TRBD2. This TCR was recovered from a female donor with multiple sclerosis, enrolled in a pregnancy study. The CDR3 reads CASSLEEAGALGEQYF. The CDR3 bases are TGCGCCAGCAGCCTGGAAGAAGCGGGGGCGCTGGGGGAGCAGTACTTC.